These 25 T cell receptor beta chains were all obtained from the same sample, sequenced in a study of blood T cell repertoires in COVID-19 (dated by TCRdb to about 2020). Library generation was performed with the immunoSEQ multiplex PCR assay. Drawn from immuneACCESS, this table holds only the in-frame rearrangements with V and J called that TCRdb kept. Clones are partly lost; checked studies trace under half to an unresolved V gene and leave the rest unexplained. This sample holds 300,000 to 350,000 clones; nearly 90% were observed only once. The ten top clones hold 4% to 5.5% of the sample. Sequenced material: PBMCs or T cells enriched from blood (not recorded which). The receptors stem from a woman under 30 with acute COVID-19.

The chain employs TRBV7-6 and TRBJ2-5, with D tentatively TRBD1 (6 bases). Germline V gene lookup returns CDR1 SGHVS and CDR2 FNYEAQ. The CDR3 is 15 amino acids. V shed 5 bases and J shed 6 bases, with 19 bases lying between them. The CDR3 protein is CASSGSTGNTKTQYF. DNA for the CDR3: TGTGCCAGCAGCGGTTCGACAGGAAATACGAAGACCCAGTACTTC.

The chain recombines TRBV19 with TRBJ2-2; D gene ambiguous. The CDR3 extends over 13 amino acids. Per the germline V gene, CDR1 is LNHDA and CDR2 is SQIVND (reference sequence). The V and J ends lost 2 bases and 6 bases respectively, with 7 bases between them. CDR3 residues: CASSISVAGELFF. The CDR3 DNA is TGTGCCAGTAGTATATCGGTAGCCGGGGAGCTGTTTTTT. The full variable domain, its missing parts supplied by reference TRBV19 and TRBJ2-2, is DGGITQSPKYLFRKEGQNVTLSCEQNLNHDAMYWYRQDPGQGLRLIYYSQIVNDFQKGDIAEGYSVSREKKESFPLTVTSAQKNPTAFYLCASSISVAGELFFGEGSRLTVL.

V is TRBV4-1 and J is TRBJ2-7, with D possibly TRBD1 on 8 matching bases. CDR3 size: 15 residues. With 2 bases removed from V and 5 bases from J, the gap between germline ends came to 16 bases. Germline CDR1 is MGHRA and CDR2 is YSYEKL. This CDR3 reads CASSQPDTGGDEQYF. CDR3 bases: TGCGCCAGCAGCCAACCCGACACAGGGGGGGACGAGCAGTACTTC.

The rearrangement joins TRBV11-2 to TRBJ1-1, with D unclear. Trimming shortened V by 4 bases and J by 3 bases, and 9 bases separated the two germline ends. Germline assignment: CDR1 SGHAT and CDR2 FQNNGV. This CDR3 region has 13 residues. CDR3 nucleotides: TGTGCCAGCAGCTCACACATGGACACTGAAGCTTTCTTT. Translation: CASSSHMDTEAFF.

The gene calls are TRBV11-3 and TRBJ1-1, with D perhaps matching TRBD1 (6 bases). CDR1 is SGHNT and CDR2 is YENEEA in the germline V gene. Trimming took 4 bases from V and 1 from J, leaving 16 bases between them. CDR3 length equals 16 residues. The CDR3 DNA is TGTGCCAGCAGCTCTGGGGGGGCCAGGGGGAACACTGAAGCTTTCTTT. Amino acid sequence: CASSSGGARGNTEAFF.

The rearrangement links TRBV12-3 or TRBV12-4 to TRBJ1-2; 7 bases are a match to TRBD1. Losses at the gene ends were 5 bases for V and 5 bases for J; bases not matched to a gene: 2. This CDR3 has 12 amino acids. CDR3 nucleotides: TGTGCCAGCAGTATGACAGGGTATGGCTACACCTTC. This translates into CASSMTGYGYTF.

The rearrangement links TRBV19 to TRBJ1-1; a weak D match, TRBD1 (6 bases). Germline V gives CDR1 LNHDA, CDR2 SQIVND (reference sequence). The CDR3 length is 12 residues. V lost 8 bases to trimming and J lost 4 bases, with 11 bases between them. As DNA, the CDR3 is TGTGCCAGTGCCGACAGGCGCACTGAAGCTTTCTTT. It translates to CASADRRTEAFF.

The chain couples TRBV6-2 or TRBV6-3 to TRBJ2-5; D perhaps matches TRBD1 (5 bases). Germline V CDR1 and CDR2: MNHEY, SVGEGT. V dropped 2 bases and J dropped 4 bases, with 11 bases sitting between them. This CDR3 has 14 residues. The CDR3 reads CASSYLPGPETQYF. The DNA of the CDR3 is TGTGCCAGCAGTTACCTACCAGGGCCAGAGACCCAGTACTTC.

This chain uses TRBV7-9 with TRBJ2-1; 11 bases are shared with TRBD2. J was trimmed by 5 bases and V by 2 bases; bases with no gene match: 8. The CDR3 has 17 residues. Germline assignment: CDR1 SEHNR and CDR2 FQNEAQ (reference sequence). In DNA form, the CDR3 reads TGTGCCAGCAGCTTAAGAAGGACTAGCGGGCTTCACAATGAGCAGTTCTTC. It yields the protein CASSLRRTSGLHNEQFF.

V is TRBV3-1 (or the pseudogene TRBV3-2) and J is TRBJ1-1; TRBD1 aligns across 9 bases. This CDR3 has 14 amino acids. The germline gives CDR1 LGHDT, CDR2 YNNKEL (reference sequence). With V trimmed by 4 bases and J by 5 bases, 5 bases remained unmatched. CDR3 loop: CASSLRQGETEAFF. CDR3 bases: TGTGCCAGCAGCCTGAGACAGGGGGAAACTGAAGCTTTCTTT.

The rearrangement joins TRBV27 to TRBJ1-4, with D tentatively TRBD1 (5 bases). The CDR3 length is 14 residues. Germline assignment: CDR1 MNHEY and CDR2 SMNVEV (reference sequence). V lost 8 bases to trimming and J lost 7 bases, with 17 bases between them. CDR3 sequence (DNA): TGTGCCAGCTCCCAAGTCAGGGAACCTGAAAAACTGTTTTTT. It codes for CASSQVREPEKLFF.

CDR3 loop: CASSPGAGASTGELFF. CDR3 bases: TGTGCCAGCAGCCCCGGAGCGGGAGCTAGCACCGGGGAGCTGTTTTTT. The chain uses TRBV7-2 and TRBJ2-2; 8 nucleotides line up with TRBD2. J was trimmed by 4 bases and V by 5 bases; bases with no gene match: 9. CDR1 is SGHTA and CDR2 is FQGNSA in the germline V gene. CDR3 length: 16 residues.

This chain uses TRBV7-9 with TRBJ1-2; a possible D gene is TRBD1 (6 bases). V dropped 2 bases and J dropped 4 bases, with 11 bases sitting between them. The CDR3 runs 14 residues. Germline V gives CDR1 SEHNR, CDR2 FQNEAQ (reference sequence). This CDR3 is CASSLKGQAYGYTF. For the CDR3, the DNA is TGTGCCAGCAGCTTAAAGGGACAAGCCTATGGCTACACCTTC. The entire variable domain, with the rest obtained from reference TRBV7-9 and TRBJ1-2, is as follows: DTGVSQNPRHKITKRGQNVTFRCDPISEHNRLYWYRQTLGQGPEFLTYFQNEAQLEKSRLLSDRFSAERPKGSFSTLEIQRTEQGDSAMYLCASSLKGQAYGYTFGSGTRLTVV.

The J gene is TRBJ1-5, the V gene TRBV7-8; no firm D call. Germline CDR1 reads SGHVS; CDR2 reads FQNEAQ. Trimming removed 4 bases at V and 3 bases at J, with 22 bases between. CDR3 length equals 18 residues. In DNA, the CDR3 is TGTGCCAGCAGCTCCGTGGGAGAAGCGACTTTTGTCAATCAGCCCCAGCATTTT. Translated: CASSSVGEATFVNQPQHF.

The rearrangement joins TRBV15 to TRBJ2-7; no clear D. Germline lookup yields CDR1 LNHNV and CDR2 YYDKDF (reference sequence). The V gene lost 0 bases and the J gene lost 4 bases, with 13 bases spanning the gap. The CDR3 runs to 15 residues. The CDR3 DNA reads as TGTGCCACCAGCAGAGATTACTTTCCTTCATACGAGCAGTACTTC. It specifies CATSRDYFPSYEQYF.

The chain joins TRBV9 to TRBJ2-2; TRBD2 matches 12 bases. Losses at the gene ends were 5 bases for V and 10 bases for J; bases not matched to a gene: 9. The length of the CDR3 is 15 residues. Germline loops: CDR1 SGDLS, CDR2 YYNGEE. The CDR3 reads CASSQTSGSREELFF. CDR3 DNA: TGTGCCAGCAGTCAGACTAGCGGGAGTAGGGAGGAGCTGTTTTTT.

The chain combines TRBV15 with TRBJ1-5, with 8 bases matching TRBD1. Germline assignment: CDR1 LNHNV and CDR2 YYDKDF (reference sequence). The CDR3 spans 14 residues. Trimming cost V 8 bases and J 2 bases; bases outside gene matches: 5. The CDR3 loop is CATSEDRGNQPQHF. Here the CDR3 DNA reads TGTGCCACCTCGGAGGACAGGGGCAATCAGCCCCAGCATTTT.

The chain employs TRBV18 and TRBJ1-5, with D possibly being TRBD1 (5 bases). Germline CDR1 KGHSH, CDR2 LQKENI. Trimming left V 9 bases short and J 1 base short, with 16 bases between. The CDR3 length is 15 residues. The CDR3 spells CASRKEGSSNQPQHF. In nucleotides, the CDR3 is TGTGCCAGTCGGAAGGAGGGGAGCAGCAATCAGCCCCAGCATTTT.

The chain employs TRBV5-1 and TRBJ1-1; tentatively, D is TRBD1 (6 bases). Germline loops: CDR1 SGHRS, CDR2 YFSETQ. V was pared by 4 bases and J by 2 bases, with 15 bases between. This CDR3 region has 15 residues. The CDR3 sequence is CASSPGDTLNTEAFF. The CDR3 nucleotides are TGCGCCAGCAGCCCCGGGGACACCCTAAACACTGAAGCTTTCTTT.

The chain couples TRBV15 to TRBJ2-2; perhaps TRBD1 as D (5 bases). V shed 0 bases and J shed 7 bases, with 18 bases lying between them. The CDR3 runs 17 residues. CDR1 LNHNV and CDR2 YYDKDF come from the germline V gene (reference sequence). The CDR3 DNA reads TGTGCCACCAGCAGAGACAGGGATGGGGCGGTTGGCGGGGAGCTGTTTTTT. Translation: CATSRDRDGAVGGELFF. Together with reference TRBV15 and TRBJ2-2, the CDR3 gives the full variable domain: DAMVIQNPRYQVTQFGKPVTLSCSQTLNHNVMYWYQQKSSQAPKLLFHYYDKDFNNEADTPDNFQSRRPNTSFCFLDIRSPGLGDTAMYLCATSRDRDGAVGGELFFGEGSRLTVL.

The rearrangement uses TRBV7-9 and TRBJ1-4, with D possibly matching TRBD1 (5 bases). Trimming took 5 bases from V and 4 from J, leaving 11 bases between them. CDR1 and CDR2 from the germline V gene are SEHNR and FQNEAQ (reference sequence). CDR3 length: 14 residues. The CDR3 nucleotides read TGTGCCAGCAGCCGTTCGGGGGGTAATGAAAAACTGTTTTTT. This encodes CASSRSGGNEKLFF.

The chain links TRBV5-5 to TRBJ2-7; TRBD2 matches at 11 bases. The CDR3 extends over 17 amino acids. J was trimmed by 0 bases and V by 0 bases; bases with no gene match: 5. CDR1 SGHKS and CDR2 YYEKEE come from the germline V gene (reference sequence). This chain's CDR3 is CASSLGGTSGSSYEQYF. The CDR3 coding sequence is TGTGCCAGCAGCTTGGGGGGGACTAGCGGAAGCTCCTACGAGCAGTACTTC.

V gene TRBV12-5 combines with J gene TRBJ2-3, with TRBD2 matching 8 bases. Trimming at V came to 3 bases and at J to 2 bases, leaving 13 bases not matched to a gene. This CDR3 comprises 18 residues. In germline, CDR1 is LGHNT, CDR2 FRNRAP. The CDR3 spells CASGLRGGLGLFTDTQYF. The CDR3 DNA sequence: TGTGCTAGTGGTTTAAGGGGGGGACTAGGGCTTTTCACAGATACGCAGTATTTT.

This chain links TRBV29-1 with TRBJ1-5, with D hard to call. Germline lookup yields CDR1 SQVTM and CDR2 ANQGSEA. Deletions cut 4 bases from V and 2 bases from J, with 15 bases between. The length of the CDR3 is 15 residues. As DNA, the CDR3 is TGCAGCGTTGGGGAGGGCAGAGAGGGCAATCAGCCCCAGCATTTT. Protein sequence: CSVGEGREGNQPQHF.

This sequence joins TRBV14 and TRBJ1-2, with TRBD1 identical over 8 bases. This CDR3 region has 14 residues. The germline CDR1 and CDR2 sequences are SGHDN and FVKESK. Trimming at V came to 4 bases and at J to 2 bases, leaving 3 bases not matched to a gene. This CDR3 is CASSPTGANYGYTF. The CDR3 bases are TGTGCCAGCAGCCCGACAGGGGCAAACTATGGCTACACCTTC.